This is a list of T cell receptor delta chains from one sample in a study of Vδ1+ human thymocytes. TCRdb repeated clone calling on the multiplex PCR reads with CATT. The sample lists over 45,000 delta-chain clones; approximately 16% were seen once. The sequenced sample was Vdelta1+ gamma-delta thymocytes from the thymus. The receptors originated from a boy in the first two years of life who had congenital heart surgery. The CDR3 runs from the conserved cysteine through the conserved F or W. The order of the fields is clone size, J gene, V gene, D gene, CDR3 protein, CDR3 DNA. The D gene is left open where the match is weak. Only some rows state a clone size, as once, few, many or a class for expanded clones.

clone size: NA
J gene: TRDJ1
V gene: TRDV1
D gene: TRDD3
CDR3 protein: CALGGLPLTGGHKLIF
CDR3 DNA: TGTGCTCTTGGGGGACTCCCCCTGACTGGGGGACATAAACTCATCTTT

clone size: NA
J gene: TRDJ1
V gene: TRDV1
D gene: TRDD2
CDR3 protein: CALGDPPETFLPLRPLSYTDKLIF
CDR3 DNA: TGTGCTCTTGGGGATCCCCCGGAGACCTTCCTACCCTTACGTCCCCTTTCGTACACCGATAAACTCATCTTT

clone size: few
J gene: TRDJ1
V gene: TRDV1
D gene: NA
CDR3 protein: CALGELNARYTDKLIF
CDR3 DNA: TGTGCTCTTGGGGAACTTAATGCGCGGTACACCGATAAACTCATCTTT

clone size: NA
J gene: TRDJ1
V gene: TRDV1
D gene: TRDD2
CDR3 protein: CALGELEPSFLPLYTDKLIF
CDR3 DNA: TGTGCTCTTGGGGAACTAGAACCTTCCTTCCTACCCCTGTACACCGATAAACTCATCTTT

clone size: NA
J gene: TRDJ1
V gene: TRDV1
D gene: NA
CDR3 protein: CALGGLPAGAGTDKLIF
CDR3 DNA: TGTGCTCTTGGGGGGCTTCCAGCGGGGGCTGGCACCGATAAACTCATCTTT

clone size: few
J gene: TRDJ1
V gene: TRDV1
D gene: NA
CDR3 protein: CALGEPSWHRGESNKLIF
CDR3 DNA: TGTGCTCTTGGGGAACCTTCCTGGCATAGGGGGGAGTCAAATAAACTCATCTTT

clone size: NA
J gene: TRDJ1
V gene: TRDV1
D gene: NA
CDR3 protein: CALGAPPSGLPKLGLIF
CDR3 DNA: TGTGCTCTTGGGGCCCCTCCTTCCGGCCTTCCCAAATTGGGGCTCATCTTT

clone size: NA
J gene: TRDJ1
V gene: TRDV1
D gene: TRDD3
CDR3 protein: CALGERSYLYWGRYTDKLIF
CDR3 DNA: TGTGCTCTTGGGGAACGTTCTTACCTTTACTGGGGGAGATACACCGATAAACTCATCTTT

clone size: NA
J gene: TRDJ1
V gene: TRDV1
D gene: NA
CDR3 protein: CALGELHPVAGSGVYKVTDRLIF
CDR3 DNA: TGTGCTCTTGGGGAACTCCATCCCGTGGCGGGGTCGGGCGTATACAAGGTCACCGATAGACTCATCTTT

clone size: few
J gene: TRDJ1
V gene: TRDV1
D gene: NA
CDR3 protein: CAPGEQSRILPSILGQPYTDKLIF
CDR3 DNA: TGTGCTCCTGGGGAACAATCAAGGATCCTACCCTCCATACTGGGGCAGCCGTACACCGATAAACTCATCTTT

clone size: few
J gene: TRDJ1
V gene: TRDV2
D gene: NA
CDR3 protein: CASPVAKSHRTPDKLIF
CDR3 DNA: TGTGCCTCACCTGTGGCAAAATCACACAGAACTCCCGATAAACTCATCTTT

clone size: NA
J gene: TRDJ1
V gene: TRDV1
D gene: TRDD3
CDR3 protein: CALGEKVETYAGGYPYRDKLIF
CDR3 DNA: TGTGCTCTTGGAGAGAAGGTAGAGACCTACGCTGGGGGATATCCCTACCGTGATAAACTCATCTTT

clone size: NA
J gene: TRDJ1
V gene: TRDV1
D gene: TRDD3
CDR3 protein: CALGELGVLATPYWGILGYTDKLIF
CDR3 DNA: TGTGCTCTTGGGGAACTAGGGGTGTTGGCAACCCCTTACTGGGGGATACTAGGGTACACCGATAAACTCATCTTT

clone size: NA
J gene: TRDJ1
V gene: TRDV1
D gene: NA
CDR3 protein: CALGELFLSGPSMYTDKLIF
CDR3 DNA: TGTGCTCTTGGGGAACTCTTCCTCAGCGGACCTTCTATGTACACCGATAAACTCATCTTT

clone size: NA
J gene: TRDJ1
V gene: TRDV1
D gene: TRDD3
CDR3 protein: CALGEGRSTGGYACSKGELIF
CDR3 DNA: TGTGCTCTTGGGGAAGGGCGCTCGACTGGGGGATACGCGTGCTCGAAGGGAGAACTCATCTTT

clone size: NA
J gene: TRDJ1
V gene: TRDV1
D gene: NA
CDR3 protein: CALGELGARPTTYWEYTDKLIF
CDR3 DNA: TGTGCTCTTGGGGAATTAGGGGCTCGCCCTACGACGTACTGGGAGTACACCGATAAACTCATCTTT

clone size: NA
J gene: TRDJ1
V gene: TRDV2
D gene: NA
CDR3 protein: CACEGGPEGTDKLIF
CDR3 DNA: TGTGCCTGTGAGGGGGGCCCCGAGGGGACCGATAAACTCATCTTT

clone size: few
J gene: TRDJ1
V gene: TRDV1
D gene: NA
CDR3 protein: CALGELGLPTWGINTDKLIF
CDR3 DNA: TGTGCTCTTGGGGAACTGGGCCTTCCTACCTGGGGGATAAACACCGATAAACTCATCTTT

clone size: few
J gene: TRDJ1
V gene: TRDV1
D gene: TRDD3
CDR3 protein: CALGEPRILHLGDTDKLIF
CDR3 DNA: TGTGCTCTTGGGGAACCCCGCATCCTACATCTGGGGGATACCGATAAACTCATCTTT

clone size: NA
J gene: TRDJ1
V gene: TRDV1
D gene: TRDD3
CDR3 protein: CALGELVEGRGIRYTDKLIF
CDR3 DNA: TGTGCTCTTGGGGAACTAGTCGAAGGCCGGGGGATCCGGTACACCGATAAACTCATCTTT

clone size: few
J gene: TRDJ1
V gene: TRDV1
D gene: TRDD3
CDR3 protein: CALGEPHTSPAVLGDTDKLIF
CDR3 DNA: TGTGCTCTTGGGGAACCGCATACTTCTCCCGCGGTACTGGGGGACACCGATAAACTCATCTTT

clone size: NA
J gene: TRDJ1
V gene: TRDV1
D gene: TRDD3
CDR3 protein: CALGIKSRLTGGLNTDKLIF
CDR3 DNA: TGTGCTCTTGGAATAAAATCAAGGCTAACTGGGGGATTGAACACCGATAAACTCATCTTT

clone size: NA
J gene: TRDJ1
V gene: TRDV1
D gene: NA
CDR3 protein: CALGESARVLSEYTDKLIF
CDR3 DNA: TGTGCTCTTGGGGAGAGTGCACGGGTTCTGAGCGAGTACACCGATAAACTCATCTTT

clone size: few
J gene: TRDJ1
V gene: TRDV1
D gene: TRDD3
CDR3 protein: CALGELGCLLLGAYTDKLIF
CDR3 DNA: TGTGCTCTTGGGGAACTAGGGTGTCTTCTACTGGGGGCCTACACCGATAAACTCATCTTT

clone size: few
J gene: TRDJ1
V gene: TRDV1
D gene: TRDD3
CDR3 protein: CALGERAALGDMVDKLIF
CDR3 DNA: TGTGCTCTTGGGGAACGAGCGGCACTGGGGGATATGGTCGATAAACTCATCTTT

clone size: NA
J gene: TRDJ1
V gene: TRDV1
D gene: NA
CDR3 protein: CALGEQPGQNARTYTDKLIF
CDR3 DNA: TGTGCTCTTGGGGAACAGCCGGGCCAGAACGCCCGAACCTACACCGATAAACTCATCTTT

clone size: NA
J gene: TRDJ1
V gene: TRDV1
D gene: NA
CDR3 protein: CALGDPLSYMGDLNTDKLIF
CDR3 DNA: TGTGCTCTTGGGGACCCTCTTTCCTACATGGGGGACCTAAACACCGATAAACTCATCTTT

clone size: NA
J gene: TRDJ1
V gene: TRDV1
D gene: NA
CDR3 protein: CALGSRYTDKLIF
CDR3 DNA: TGTGCTCTTGGGTCTAGATACACCGATAAACTCATCTTT

clone size: few
J gene: TRDJ1
V gene: TRDV1
D gene: NA
CDR3 protein: CALGERGRLLTFFTDKLIF
CDR3 DNA: TGTGCTCTTGGGGAACGAGGACGACTACTTACTTTCTTCACCGATAAACTCATCTTT

clone size: NA
J gene: TRDJ1
V gene: TRDV1
D gene: TRDD3
CDR3 protein: CALGEPGGGATDKLIF
CDR3 DNA: TGTGCTCTTGGGGAACCTGGTGGGGGAGCTACCGATAAACTCATCTTT

clone size: few
J gene: TRDJ1
V gene: TRDV2
D gene: TRDD3
CDR3 protein: CACDTELGAEYTDKLIF
CDR3 DNA: TGTGCCTGTGACACCGAGCTGGGGGCCGAGTACACCGATAAACTCATCTTT

clone size: NA
J gene: TRDJ1
V gene: TRDV1
D gene: TRDD3
CDR3 protein: CALGGGPPNYWGIPRIPRRDKLIF
CDR3 DNA: TGTGCTCTTGGGGGGGGACCCCCAAATTACTGGGGGATACCACGAATACCTCGTCGTGATAAACTCATCTTT

clone size: NA
J gene: TRDJ1
V gene: TRDV1
D gene: TRDD3
CDR3 protein: CALGEPASLLGGLDKLIF
CDR3 DNA: TGTGCTCTTGGGGAACCCGCCTCCCTACTGGGGGGTCTCGATAAACTCATCTTT

clone size: NA
J gene: TRDJ1
V gene: TRDV1
D gene: TRDD3
CDR3 protein: CALGGPRRWGIRDDKLIF
CDR3 DNA: TGTGCTCTTGGGGGACCCCGTAGGTGGGGGATACGGGACGATAAACTCATCTTT

clone size: few
J gene: TRDJ1
V gene: TRDV1
D gene: TRDD3
CDR3 protein: CALGEKPSQQGGYGLTDKLIF
CDR3 DNA: TGTGCTCTTGGGGAGAAGCCTTCCCAACAGGGGGGATACGGTTTGACCGATAAACTCATCTTT

clone size: NA
J gene: TRDJ1
V gene: TRDV1
D gene: TRDD3
CDR3 protein: CALGEGGGCGWGILTVDKLIF
CDR3 DNA: TGTGCTCTTGGGGAAGGGGGGGGCTGCGGCTGGGGGATACTAACGGTCGATAAACTCATCTTT

clone size: NA
J gene: TRDJ1
V gene: TRDV1
D gene: TRDD3
CDR3 protein: CALGELRPEGYWGPPYTDKLIF
CDR3 DNA: TGTGCTCTTGGGGAACTAAGGCCCGAAGGATACTGGGGGCCGCCTTACACCGATAAACTCATCTTT

clone size: NA
J gene: TRDJ1
V gene: TRDV1
D gene: TRDD3
CDR3 protein: CALGEFPRRSFLGDGRWGYTDKLIF
CDR3 DNA: TGTGCTCTTGGGGAATTTCCTCGTCGGAGTTTTCTGGGGGATGGGAGGTGGGGATACACCGATAAACTCATCTTT

clone size: few
J gene: TRDJ1
V gene: TRDV1
D gene: TRDD3
CDR3 protein: CALGELVSPIQSGWGIMCTDKLIF
CDR3 DNA: TGTGCTCTTGGGGAACTAGTATCTCCCATCCAATCAGGCTGGGGGATAATGTGCACCGATAAACTCATCTTT

clone size: few
J gene: TRDJ1
V gene: TRDV1
D gene: TRDD3
CDR3 protein: CALGESSYWGYTDKLIF
CDR3 DNA: TGTGCTCTTGGGGAAAGCTCTTACTGGGGTTACACCGATAAACTCATCTTT

clone size: NA
J gene: TRDJ1
V gene: TRDV1
D gene: TRDD3
CDR3 protein: CALATDPLGVPYTDKLIF
CDR3 DNA: TGTGCTCTGGCCACGGATCCACTGGGGGTTCCGTACACCGATAAACTCATCTTT

clone size: NA
J gene: TRDJ1
V gene: TRDV1
D gene: NA
CDR3 protein: CALGETEKRRKYTDKLIF
CDR3 DNA: TGTGCTCTTGGGGAAACGGAAAAACGCCGGAAGTACACCGATAAACTCATCTTT

clone size: NA
J gene: TRDJ1
V gene: TRDV1
D gene: TRDD3
CDR3 protein: CALGELRMRQLNRGILADKLIF
CDR3 DNA: TGTGCTCTTGGGGAACTTAGGATGCGTCAACTAAACCGGGGGATACTTGCCGATAAACTCATCTTT

clone size: few
J gene: TRDJ1
V gene: TRDV1
D gene: TRDD3
CDR3 protein: CALGDFINGLHWGIRGTDKLIF
CDR3 DNA: TGTGCTCTTGGGGATTTTATCAACGGGCTCCACTGGGGGATACGGGGCACCGATAAACTCATCTTT

clone size: few
J gene: TRDJ1
V gene: TRDV1
D gene: NA
CDR3 protein: CALGEPASALGPGMLIF
CDR3 DNA: TGTGCTCTTGGGGAACCAGCCAGTGCGCTGGGGCCTGGGATGCTCATCTTT